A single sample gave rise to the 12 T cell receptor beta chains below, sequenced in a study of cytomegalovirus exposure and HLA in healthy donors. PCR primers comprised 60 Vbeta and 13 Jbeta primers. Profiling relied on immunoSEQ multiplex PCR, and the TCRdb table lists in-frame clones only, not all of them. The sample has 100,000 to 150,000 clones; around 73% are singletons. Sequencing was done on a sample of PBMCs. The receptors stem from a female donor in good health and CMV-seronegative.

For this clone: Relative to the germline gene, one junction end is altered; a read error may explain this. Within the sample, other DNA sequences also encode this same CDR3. The CDR3: CAINSQVSGYNEQFF. The CDR3 nucleotides are TGTGCTATCAACTCACAGGTCTCGGGTTACAATGAGCAGTTCTTC. The J gene is TRBJ2-1, the V gene TRBV10-3, with a possible D match to TRBD1 (5 bases). Germline CDR1 is ENHRY and CDR2 is SYGVKD. The CDR3 is 15 amino acids.

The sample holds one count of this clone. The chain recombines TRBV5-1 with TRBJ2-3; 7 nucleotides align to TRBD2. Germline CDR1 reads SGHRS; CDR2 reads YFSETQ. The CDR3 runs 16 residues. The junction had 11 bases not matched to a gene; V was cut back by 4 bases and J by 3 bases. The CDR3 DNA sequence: TGCGCCAGCAGCAGCGGGGCTTCCTTGGGGACAGATACGCAGTATTTT. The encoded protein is CASSSGASLGTDTQYF.

The CDR3, as DNA: TGTGCCAGCAGCTCCAGGGCCACTAGCGAGAGTCTCCGATACGAGCAGTACTTC. It is translated as CASSSRATSESLRYEQYF. The gene calls are TRBV28 and TRBJ2-7, with TRBD2 matching over 7 bases. The ends lost 6 bases at V and 4 bases at J; junction bases unmatched: 21. The CDR3 covers 18 residues. Germline-derived CDR1 and CDR2 are MDHEN and SYDVKM.

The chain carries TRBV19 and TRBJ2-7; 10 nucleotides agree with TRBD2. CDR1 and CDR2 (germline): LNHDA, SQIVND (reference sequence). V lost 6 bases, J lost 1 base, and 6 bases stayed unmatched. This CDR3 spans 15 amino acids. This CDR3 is CASRITSGTSYEQYF. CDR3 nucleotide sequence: TGTGCCAGTAGAATCACTAGCGGGACATCCTACGAGCAGTACTTC.

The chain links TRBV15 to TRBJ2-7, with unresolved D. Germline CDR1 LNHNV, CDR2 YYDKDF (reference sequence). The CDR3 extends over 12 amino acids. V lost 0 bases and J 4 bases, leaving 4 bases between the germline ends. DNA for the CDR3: TGTGCCACCAGCAGAGACCTTTACGAGCAGTACTTC. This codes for CATSRDLYEQYF.

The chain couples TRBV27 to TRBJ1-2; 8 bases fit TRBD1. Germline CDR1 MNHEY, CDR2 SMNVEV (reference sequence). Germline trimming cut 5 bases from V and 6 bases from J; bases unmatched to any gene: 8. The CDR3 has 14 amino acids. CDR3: CASSPRTGIHGYTF. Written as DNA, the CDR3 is TGTGCCAGCAGTCCCAGGACAGGGATACATGGCTACACCTTC.

The CDR3 loop reads CASIRTSGILLNEQFF. The CDR3 nucleotides are TGTGCCAGCATCCGGACTAGCGGGATTCTACTCAATGAGCAGTTCTTC. V and J are TRBV28 and TRBJ2-1; 12 nucleotides match TRBD2. V shed 7 bases and J 6 bases; nucleotides not matched to a gene: 10. Germline V CDR1 and CDR2: MDHEN, SYDVKM. The CDR3 is made up of 16 amino acids.

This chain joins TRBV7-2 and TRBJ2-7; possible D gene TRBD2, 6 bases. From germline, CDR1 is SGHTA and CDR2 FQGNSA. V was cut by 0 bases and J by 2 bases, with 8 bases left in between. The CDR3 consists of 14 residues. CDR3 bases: TGTGCCAGCAGCTTAGCGGCGGGACCCTACGAGCAGTACTTC. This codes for CASSLAAGPYEQYF.

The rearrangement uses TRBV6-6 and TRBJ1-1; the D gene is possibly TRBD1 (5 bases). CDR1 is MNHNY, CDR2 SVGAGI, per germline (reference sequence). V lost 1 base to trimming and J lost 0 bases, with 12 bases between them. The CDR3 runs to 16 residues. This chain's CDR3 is CASSYWSGTMNTEAFF. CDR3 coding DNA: TGTGCCAGCAGTTACTGGTCGGGGACTATGAACACTGAAGCTTTCTTT.

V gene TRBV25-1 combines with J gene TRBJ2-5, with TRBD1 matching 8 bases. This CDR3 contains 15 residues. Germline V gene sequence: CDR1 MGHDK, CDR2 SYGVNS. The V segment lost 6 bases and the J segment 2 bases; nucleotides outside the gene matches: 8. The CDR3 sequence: CASSPGTGEQETQYF. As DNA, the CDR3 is TGTGCCAGCAGCCCGGGGACAGGAGAACAAGAGACCCAGTACTTC.

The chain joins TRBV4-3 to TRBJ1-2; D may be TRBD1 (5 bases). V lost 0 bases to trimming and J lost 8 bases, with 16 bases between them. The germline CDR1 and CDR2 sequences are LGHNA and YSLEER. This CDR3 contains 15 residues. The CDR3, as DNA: TGCGCCAGCAGCCAAGAACAGGCCCCAATCACCGGCTACACCTTC. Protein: CASSQEQAPITGYTF.

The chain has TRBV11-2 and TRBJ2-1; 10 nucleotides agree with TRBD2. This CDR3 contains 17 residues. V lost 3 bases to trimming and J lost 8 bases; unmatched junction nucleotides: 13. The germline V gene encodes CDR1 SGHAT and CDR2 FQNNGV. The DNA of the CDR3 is TGTGCCAGCAGCTTTAGGCCTAGCGGGAGTCGAGGCGATGAGCAGTTCTTC. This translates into CASSFRPSGSRGDEQFF.